The clone carrying this TCR beta chain turned up a few times. What it recognizes is unknown. The junction shows a germline mismatch at one end, possibly a read error. This CDR3 region has 17 residues. Germline CDR1 and CDR2: KGHDR and SFDVKD. The data belong to a study of blood T cells in healthy people across ages. Overall study findings and caveats: A roughly linear fall in TCR beta diversity per million T cells was seen with increasing age.

Then a second PCR, running about 6 to 12 cycles, was carried out with a sample-barcoded 5' primer and a J-beta primer mix. With 12 random nucleotides, a template-switch adaptor tagged each individual cDNA molecule. Every sample returned 2.5 million or more CDR3-containing paired-end reads. MiXCR, applied by TCRdb to the 5' RACE reads, yields one record per CDR3 protein. The repertoire consists of some 690,000 distinct CDR3 sequences, with around a fifth occurring once and the leading ten covering 22%. For every donor, a draw yielded about 10 milliliters of peripheral blood. The sample taken for sequencing was blood. The sequence came from a man between 65 and 85 years old in good health. The chain recombines TRBV24-1 with TRBJ2-6, with D perhaps TRBD1 (6 bases). Here the CDR3 DNA reads TGTGCCACCAGTGATTCACCAGGGGTGACTGGGGCCAACATCCTGACTTTC. Protein sequence: CATSDSPGVTGANILTF.